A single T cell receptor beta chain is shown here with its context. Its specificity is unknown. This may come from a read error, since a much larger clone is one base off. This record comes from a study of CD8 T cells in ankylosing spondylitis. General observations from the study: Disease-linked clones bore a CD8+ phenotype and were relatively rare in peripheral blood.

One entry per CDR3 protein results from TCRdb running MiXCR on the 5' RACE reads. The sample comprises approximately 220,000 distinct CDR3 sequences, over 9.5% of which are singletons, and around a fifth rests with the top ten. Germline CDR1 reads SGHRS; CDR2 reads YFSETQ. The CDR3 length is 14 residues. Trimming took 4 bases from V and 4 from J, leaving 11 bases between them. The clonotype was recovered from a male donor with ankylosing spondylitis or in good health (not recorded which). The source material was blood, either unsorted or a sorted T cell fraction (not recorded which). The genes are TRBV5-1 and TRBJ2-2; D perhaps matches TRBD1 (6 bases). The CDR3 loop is CASSKGEITGELFF. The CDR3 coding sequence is TGCGCCAGCAGCAAGGGGGAGATCACCGGGGAGCTGTTTTTT. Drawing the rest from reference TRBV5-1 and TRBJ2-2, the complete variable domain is KAGVTQTPRYLIKTRGQQVTLSCSPISGHRSVSWYQQTPGQGLQFLFEYFSETQRNKGNFPGRFSGRQFSNSRSEMNVSTLELGDSALYLCASSKGEITGELFFGEGSRLTVL.